The 9 T cell receptor beta chains listed next were all sequenced from one sample in a study of T-cell reconstitution after alpha-beta-depleted transplantation in children. Preparation of the TCRbeta library was carried out with unique molecular identifiers. TCRdb independently ran MiXCR on the PCR reads; one entry per CDR3 protein. The sample holds about 500,000 distinct CDR3 sequences, 30% to 35% seen once. The starting material was PBMCs from the stem cell graft donor, obtained from the stem cell graft. The receptors here all came from a human donor who donated a stem cell graft to a child with aplastic anemia.

This chain connects TRBV29-1 to TRBJ2-1, with 12 bases aligning to TRBD2. The CDR3 length is 14 residues. In germline, CDR1 is SQVTM, CDR2 ANQGSEA. V lost 4 bases, J lost 6 bases, and 4 bases stayed unmatched. The DNA of the CDR3 is TGCAGCGTTGTACTAGCGGGAGGAGGCAATGAGCAGTTCTTC. This translates into CSVVLAGGGNEQFF.

This clonotype has more than one count but fewer than ten. This chain joins TRBV20-1 and TRBJ2-1, with 7 bases that match TRBD1. The ends lost 1 base at V and 4 bases at J; junction bases unmatched: 10. The CDR3 has 16 residues. In germline, CDR1 is DFQATT, CDR2 SNEGSKA (reference sequence). The CDR3, as DNA: TGCAGTGCTAGAGCCACAGGGGCCATCAAGTACAATGAGCAGTTCTTC. It yields the protein CSARATGAIKYNEQFF.

The CDR3 protein is CSVDPRGQGYNEQFF. The CDR3 DNA reads as TGCAGCGTTGACCCCCGGGGCCAGGGGTACAATGAGCAGTTCTTC. The chain links TRBV29-1 to TRBJ2-1, with D tentatively TRBD1 (6 bases). The CDR3 is 15 residues long. The V gene lost 3 bases and the J gene lost 4 bases, with 16 bases spanning the gap. The germline gives CDR1 SQVTM, CDR2 ANQGSEA.

There are a few counts of this clonotype. The chain combines TRBV12-3 or TRBV12-4 with TRBJ2-5; D not certain. CDR3 length: 12 amino acids. The V and J ends lost 3 bases and 4 bases respectively, with 6 bases between them. As DNA, the CDR3 is TGTGCCAGCAGTTTTTCTGGAGAGACCCAGTACTTC. It translates to CASSFSGETQYF.

The chain uses TRBV6-5 and TRBJ1-2; D remains ambiguous. Trimming pared 4 bases from V and 1 base from J, leaving 10 bases between. CDR1 and CDR2 (germline): MNHEY, SVGAGI. The CDR3 has 14 residues. As DNA, the CDR3 is TGTGCCAGCAGTTCCCTGCGGGGTAACTATGGCTACACCTTC. This encodes CASSSLRGNYGYTF.

There are a few counts of this clonotype. V gene TRBV18 combines with J gene TRBJ1-5, with D perhaps matching TRBD1 (5 bases). The CDR3 has 14 residues. Germline V gene data show CDR1 as KGHSH and CDR2 as LQKENI. The V and J ends lost 4 bases and 4 bases respectively, with 11 bases between them. The CDR3 DNA reads TGTGCCAGCTCACGGGACGAGTTAAATCAGCCCCAGCATTTT. This codes for CASSRDELNQPQHF. Supplemented by reference TRBV18 and TRBJ1-5, the full variable domain reads NAGVMQNPRHLVRRRGQEARLRCSPMKGHSHVYWYRQLPEEGLKFMVYLQKENIIDESGMPKERFSAEFPKEGPSILRIQQVVRGDSAAYFCASSRDELNQPQHFGDGTRLSIL.

The V call is TRBV15, the J call TRBJ1-1; D ambiguous. Between the trimmed V and J ends, which lost 0 bases and 3 bases, there was a span of 8 bases. In germline, CDR1 is LNHNV, CDR2 YYDKDF (reference sequence). This CDR3 spans 14 amino acids. The DNA for the CDR3 is TGTGCCACCAGCAGAGATCGGGAGTACACTGAAGCTTTCTTT. Translated: CATSRDREYTEAFF.

This clonotype was observed a handful of times. This chain uses TRBV7-2 with TRBJ1-5, with D perhaps TRBD1 (6 bases). V dropped 3 bases and J dropped 4 bases, with 13 bases sitting between them. This CDR3 has 15 residues. CDR1 SGHTA and CDR2 FQGNSA come from the germline V gene. The CDR3 nucleotides are TGTGCCAGCAGCTTGGGACACTCGTTAAATCAGCCCCAGCATTTT. Amino acid sequence: CASSLGHSLNQPQHF.

This chain links TRBV9 with TRBJ2-2; D uncertain. Germline V gives CDR1 SGDLS, CDR2 YYNGEE. Trimming took off 4 bases at V and 6 bases at J, with 19 bases between the two ends. The CDR3 extends over 16 amino acids. The CDR3 reads CASSKQQTQSAGELFF. DNA of the CDR3: TGTGCCAGCAGCAAACAACAAACCCAATCGGCCGGGGAGCTGTTTTTT.